This T cell receptor beta chain was captured in a study of cytomegalovirus exposure and HLA in healthy donors. Note on this clone: Antigen: not known.

Trimming removed 6 bases at V and 6 bases at J, with 11 bases between. The CDR3 is 12 amino acids. Germline V gene data show CDR1 as MDHEN and CDR2 as SYDVKM. Overall study findings and caveats: Reportedly, cytomegalovirus status was diagnosed with high sensitivity and specificity. Donor immune exposure was known only as CMV serostatus. A later analysis found common viral pathogens apparently linked to several of the most significant clusters.

The PCR employed 60 Vbeta primers together with 13 Jbeta primers. Original data processing: Roughly 83 million unique TCR beta chains, about 10 million of them shared, were counted by a later analysis. The table came from immunoSEQ multiplex PCR; TCRdb's copy has only in-frame clones and leaves some out. Clonal size and the V and J genes are those of that table, whereas D and trimming came from the DNA. The data contain more than 95,000 clones, roughly 80% of them singletons. Sequencing was carried out using PBMCs. The gene calls are TRBV28 and TRBJ1-2, with D possibly being TRBD1 (5 bases). This TCR derives from a man aged 25 to 40 in good health and CMV-seropositive. This CDR3 reads CASRDNVNGYTF. CDR3 sequence (DNA): TGTGCCAGCAGGGACAACGTAAATGGCTACACCTTC.